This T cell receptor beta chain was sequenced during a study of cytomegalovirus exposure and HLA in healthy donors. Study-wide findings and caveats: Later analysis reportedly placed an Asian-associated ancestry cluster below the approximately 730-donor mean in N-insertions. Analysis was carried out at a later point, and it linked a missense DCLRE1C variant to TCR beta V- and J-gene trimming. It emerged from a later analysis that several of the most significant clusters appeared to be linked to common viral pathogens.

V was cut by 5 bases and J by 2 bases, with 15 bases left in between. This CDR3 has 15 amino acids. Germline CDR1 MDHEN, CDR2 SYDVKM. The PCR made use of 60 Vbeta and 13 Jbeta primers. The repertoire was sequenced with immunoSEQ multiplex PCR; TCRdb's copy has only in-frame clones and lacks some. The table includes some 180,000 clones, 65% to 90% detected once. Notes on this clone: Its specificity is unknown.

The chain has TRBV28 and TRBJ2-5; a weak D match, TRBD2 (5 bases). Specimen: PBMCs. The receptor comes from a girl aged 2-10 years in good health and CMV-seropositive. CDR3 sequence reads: CASSEPPRRQETQYF. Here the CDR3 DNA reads TGTGCCAGCAGTGAACCTCCTCGGAGGCAAGAGACCCAGTACTTC.